The sequence of this TCR beta chain was determined in a study of cytomegalovirus exposure and HLA in healthy donors. Study-level findings and limits: A later examination showed that TCR association rates differed by HLA locus, with DRB1 most and HLA-C fewest. Later on, a genetic analysis was performed. It linked a missense variant in DCLRE1C with V- and J-gene trimming of TCR beta. In presence/absence analyses, roughly uniform sequencing depth across donors was assumed.

Germline-derived CDR1 and CDR2 are MDHEN and SYDVKM. Trimming left V 2 bases short and J 5 bases short, with 6 bases between. CDR3 length equals 12 residues. This PCR relied on a set of 60 Vbeta primers and 13 Jbeta primers. Assay used: immunoSEQ multiplex PCR; TCRdb lists only in-frame clones, some missing. The listing records roughly 78,000 clones. As concerns this clone: Its specificity is not known.

The rearrangement joins TRBV28 to TRBJ1-2, with unresolved D. The receptor comes from a boy younger than 18 in good health and CMV-seronegative. Sequencing was done on a sample of PBMCs. CDR3 sequence (DNA): TGTGCCAGCAGTTTAAGAGGATATGGCTACACCTTC. Residues: CASSLRGYGYTF.